This T cell receptor (beta chain) derives from a study of T cells in Graves' hyperthyroidism and ophthalmopathy (dated by TCRdb to between 2018 and 2021). For the wider study: Peripheral blood samples were taken at the time of initial diagnosis, prior to any treatment. TCR V-J signatures able to tell the groups apart were searched for in a discovery cohort of approximately 95 patients, of whom roughly 42 had Graves' ophthalmopathy and 57 had stable Graves' hyperthyroidism. Whether ophthalmopathy could be predicted prospectively was tested in an independent validation cohort made up of under 20 hyperthyroidism patients plus 17 patients who later progressed to ophthalmopathy. The roughly 100 discovery patients were randomly divided into training and test sets at a 7:3 ratio. In several Graves' hyperthyroidism patients, the study also compared T-cell repertoires from thyroid tissue with T-cell repertoires from blood. Following sampling, methimazole starting at 30 mg daily was given to hyperthyroidism patients, and high-dose intravenous methylprednisolone was given to ophthalmopathy patients. The paper reports TCR Vbeta CDR3 sequencing of about 140 peripheral blood samples: 43 ophthalmopathy, under 85 hyperthyroidism and some 17 progressor patients. What the work shows at the level of the full study, not this receptor alone: In validation, the model predicted progression to ophthalmopathy with 55% to 71% sensitivity and about 72% specificity, a median of approximately 6.5 months before onset. A model built on a 13 V-J signature distinguished ophthalmopathy from stable hyperthyroidism, reaching 87.88% sensitivity and under 84% specificity in cross-validation and 80%/75% in testing. Most expanded thyroid clonotypes (frequency above 0.001) were also found in blood, which suggests that blood repertoires may mirror thyroid immune responses. Sample size was not statistically predetermined, and blinding of investigators to group allocation was not performed.

CDR1 is given as SQVTM and CDR2 as ANQGSEA, both from the germline V gene. The CDR3 numbers 14 residues from cysteine through phenylalanine. Only the CDR3 DNA is retained, 42 bases long and in frame from the first base. Trimming takes 4 bases off V and 4 bases off J; junction bases not matched to a gene: 7. TCR beta CDR3 regions were amplified from RNA transcripts. A first-round RT-PCR of the TCR CDR3 used the HTBI primer set with the Qiagen OneStep RT-PCR kit. Libraries were constructed in a second round of multiplex PCR, after which size selection and purification were carried out. Libraries were sequenced paired-end with 100 bp reads on an Illumina HiSeq2000. As for the authors' bioinformatics: SOAPnuke was used to process the raw data, with reads discarded if the reads contained adapters or uncalled bases, had a mean Phred below 15, or lacked an exact constant-primer or identifier match. High-quality paired reads were merged using COPE v1.2.5, and each unique nucleotide sequence was defined as a clonotype. MiTCR v1.1 was used to align clonotypes to the IMGT TRBV, TRBD and TRBJ reference segments. Analysis was restricted to V-J combinations with a frequency above 0.0001, which covered roughly 99% of repertoires. A TCS score was defined as the ratio of F50 (clonal expansion) to E x V (chaos), with BLOSUM62-based TCRdist applied between CDR3 peptides within each V-J. Welch's t-statistics and random forest reduced roughly 540 V-J features to 13, which were used in a naive Bayes classifier (R e1071). TCRdb cleaned the public reads at Q25 with fastp, built clones with MiXCR and kept in-frame beta chains. Each entry is one CDR3 protein sequence, shown with its most common DNA and genes. TCRdb, not the authors, supplied the V and J calls. The sample table records a few hundred thousand distinct CDR3 sequences; about 14% of these occur just once. The biggest ten clones account for less than 25% of the sample.

This clonotype was observed at least ten times. No cognate antigen has been identified for it. No base qualities exist here, and no much larger clone lies one base off it. Hyperthyroidism patients were newly diagnosed, with disease duration under 2 months, and aged 18 to 65 years. The study excluded patients with uncontrolled infections, other autoimmune diseases, pregnancy or lactation. Clinical symptoms, serum thyroxine and TRAb, thyroid ultrasound, and orbital computed tomography formed the basis for the diagnoses. Blood from progressor patients was drawn when they were first diagnosed with hyperthyroidism, before any ophthalmopathy symptoms appeared. PBMCs were isolated from about 9.1 ml of fresh peripheral blood by Ficoll-Paque density gradient centrifugation. Patients classed as progressors first received a Graves' hyperthyroidism diagnosis and then went on to develop ophthalmopathy during follow-up. Trizol reagent was used to extract total RNA, and RNA quality was then checked on an Agilent 2100 Bioanalyzer.

Sequences were obtained from blood. The clonotype comes from a man aged 30 to 45 with Graves' hyperthyroidism that later progressed to Graves' ophthalmopathy. The chain is encoded by TRBV29-1 joined to TRBJ1-2, with 9 bases matching TRBD1. The DNA is TGCAGCGTTGTAAACCGGGACAGGGTCTATGGCTACACCTTC. This gives the protein CSVVNRDRVYGYTF.